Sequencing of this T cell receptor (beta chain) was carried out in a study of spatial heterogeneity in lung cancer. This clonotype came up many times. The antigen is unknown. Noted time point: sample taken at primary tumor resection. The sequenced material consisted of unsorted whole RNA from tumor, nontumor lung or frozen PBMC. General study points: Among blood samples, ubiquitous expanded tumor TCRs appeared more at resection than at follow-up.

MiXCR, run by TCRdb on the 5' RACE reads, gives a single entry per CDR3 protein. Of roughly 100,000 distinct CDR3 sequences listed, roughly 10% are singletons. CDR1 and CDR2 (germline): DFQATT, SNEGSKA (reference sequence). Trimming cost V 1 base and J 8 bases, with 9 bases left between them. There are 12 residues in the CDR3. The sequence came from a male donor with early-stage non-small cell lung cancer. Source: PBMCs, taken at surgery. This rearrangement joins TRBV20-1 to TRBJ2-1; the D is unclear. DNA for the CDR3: TGCAGTGCTAGAGGGCTCCCCGATGAGCAGTTCTTC. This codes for CSARGLPDEQFF.